This T cell receptor beta chain was found in a study of early T cells in non-severe SARS-CoV-2 infection. This clonotype was detected many times. TCRdb used MiXCR to reprocess the 5' RACE reads, holding one entry per CDR3 protein. In the table there are 50,000 to 60,000 distinct CDR3 sequences, less than 9.5% of which are singletons. The length of the CDR3 is 16 residues. Germline V gives CDR1 WSHSY, CDR2 SAAADI. J gave up 5 bases and V 3 bases, and 8 bases lay outside the gene matches. This sequence joins TRBV10-2 and TRBJ1-4, with TRBD1 matching over 8 bases. The receptor's source is an adult who was a healthcare worker with PCR-confirmed SARS-CoV-2 infection or an uninfected control (not recorded which). The sequencing here drew on whole blood, taken at baseline. The CDR3 spells CASSDLRQGWNEKLFF. CDR3 nucleotides: TGCGCCAGCAGTGACCTCAGACAGGGGTGGAATGAAAAACTGTTTTTT.